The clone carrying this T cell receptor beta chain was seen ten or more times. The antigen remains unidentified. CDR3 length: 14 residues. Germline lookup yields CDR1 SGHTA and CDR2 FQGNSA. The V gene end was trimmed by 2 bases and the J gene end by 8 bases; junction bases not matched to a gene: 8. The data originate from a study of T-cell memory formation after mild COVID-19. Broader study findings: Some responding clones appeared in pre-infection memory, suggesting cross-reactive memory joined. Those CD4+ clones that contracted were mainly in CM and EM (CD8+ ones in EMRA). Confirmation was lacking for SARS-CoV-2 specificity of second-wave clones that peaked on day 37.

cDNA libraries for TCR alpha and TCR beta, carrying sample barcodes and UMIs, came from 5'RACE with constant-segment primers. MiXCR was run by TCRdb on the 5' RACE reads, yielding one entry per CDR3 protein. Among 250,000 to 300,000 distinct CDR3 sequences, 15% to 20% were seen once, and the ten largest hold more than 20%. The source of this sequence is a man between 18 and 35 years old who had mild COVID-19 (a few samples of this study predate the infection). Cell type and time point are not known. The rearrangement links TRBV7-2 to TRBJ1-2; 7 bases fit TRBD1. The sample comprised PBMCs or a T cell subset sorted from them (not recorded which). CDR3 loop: CASSLNEGAYGYTF. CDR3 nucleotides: TGTGCCAGCAGCTTAAATGAGGGGGCGTACGGCTACACCTTC. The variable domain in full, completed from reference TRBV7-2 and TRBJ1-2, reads GAGVSQSPSNKVTEKGKDVELRCDPISGHTALYWYRQSLGQGLEFLIYFQGNSAPDKSGLPSDRFSAERTGGSVSTLTIQRTQQEDSAVYLCASSLNEGAYGYTFGSGTRLTVV.